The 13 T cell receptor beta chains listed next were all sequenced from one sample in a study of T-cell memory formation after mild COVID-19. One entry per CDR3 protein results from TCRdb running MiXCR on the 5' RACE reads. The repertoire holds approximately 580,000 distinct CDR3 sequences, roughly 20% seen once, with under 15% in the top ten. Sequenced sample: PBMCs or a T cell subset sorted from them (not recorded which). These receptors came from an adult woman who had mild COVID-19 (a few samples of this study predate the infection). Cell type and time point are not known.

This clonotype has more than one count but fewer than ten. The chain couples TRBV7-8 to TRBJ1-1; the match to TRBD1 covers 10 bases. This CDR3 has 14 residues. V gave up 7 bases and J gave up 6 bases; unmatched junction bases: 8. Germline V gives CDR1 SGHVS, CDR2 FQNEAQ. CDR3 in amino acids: CASTRDRGRSEAFF. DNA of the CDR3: TGTGCCAGCACCAGGGACAGGGGTCGGTCTGAAGCTTTCTTT.

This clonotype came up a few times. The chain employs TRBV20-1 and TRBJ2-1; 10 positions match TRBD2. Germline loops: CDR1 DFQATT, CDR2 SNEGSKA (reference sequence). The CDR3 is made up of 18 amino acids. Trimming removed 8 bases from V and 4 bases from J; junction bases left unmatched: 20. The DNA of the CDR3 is TGCAGTCCGAAGGGGGCACTAGCGGGAAGTGTTTATTACAATGAGCAGTTCTTC. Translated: CSPKGALAGSVYYNEQFF.

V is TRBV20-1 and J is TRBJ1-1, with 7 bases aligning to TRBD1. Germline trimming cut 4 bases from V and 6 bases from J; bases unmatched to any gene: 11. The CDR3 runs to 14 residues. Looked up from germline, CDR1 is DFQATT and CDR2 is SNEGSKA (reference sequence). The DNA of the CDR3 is TGCAGTGCTAAGGACCTGGACAGGTCGCCTGAAGCTTTCTTT. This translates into CSAKDLDRSPEAFF.

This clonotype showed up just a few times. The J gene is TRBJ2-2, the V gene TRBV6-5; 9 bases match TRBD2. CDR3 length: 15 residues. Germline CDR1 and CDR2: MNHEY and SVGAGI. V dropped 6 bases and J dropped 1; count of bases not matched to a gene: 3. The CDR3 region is CASSLAGENTGELFF. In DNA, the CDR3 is TGTGCCAGCAGCTTAGCGGGGGAGAACACCGGGGAGCTGTTTTTT.

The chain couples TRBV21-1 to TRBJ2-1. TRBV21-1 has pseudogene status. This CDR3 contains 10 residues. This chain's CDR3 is CASSDAEQFF. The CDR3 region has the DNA TGTGCCAGCAGTGACGCTGAGCAGTTCTTC.

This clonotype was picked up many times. DNA for the CDR3: TGTGCCAGCAGTACAGGGACTAGCGACACAGATACGCAGTATTTT. It encodes CASSTGTSDTDTQYF. The chain couples TRBV6-6 to TRBJ2-3; 10 bases align to TRBD2. With V trimmed by 5 bases and J by 2 bases, 4 bases remained unmatched. Germline CDR1 and CDR2: MNHNY and SVGAGI (reference sequence). The CDR3 contains 15 residues.

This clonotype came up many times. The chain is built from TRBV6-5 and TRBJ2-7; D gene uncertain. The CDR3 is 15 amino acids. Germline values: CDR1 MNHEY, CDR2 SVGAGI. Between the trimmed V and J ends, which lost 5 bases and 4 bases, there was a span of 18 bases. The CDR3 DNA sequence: TGTGCCAGCAGTAGCCGGGCTCGCGGAAAGTACGAGCAGTACTTC. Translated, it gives CASSSRARGKYEQYF.

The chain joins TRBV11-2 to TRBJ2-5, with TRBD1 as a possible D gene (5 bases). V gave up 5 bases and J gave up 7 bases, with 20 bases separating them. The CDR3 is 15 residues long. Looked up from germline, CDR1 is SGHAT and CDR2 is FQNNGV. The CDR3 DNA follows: TGTGCCAGCAGCCAGGGTCTTAGGGCCCTCCGGACCCAGTACTTC. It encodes CASSQGLRALRTQYF.

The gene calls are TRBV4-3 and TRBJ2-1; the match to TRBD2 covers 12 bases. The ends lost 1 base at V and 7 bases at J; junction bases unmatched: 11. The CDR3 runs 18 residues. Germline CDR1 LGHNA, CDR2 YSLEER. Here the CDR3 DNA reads TGCGCCAGCAGCCAAGGACGCATGACTAGCGGGAGTAGGAATGAGCAGTTCTTC. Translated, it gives CASSQGRMTSGSRNEQFF.

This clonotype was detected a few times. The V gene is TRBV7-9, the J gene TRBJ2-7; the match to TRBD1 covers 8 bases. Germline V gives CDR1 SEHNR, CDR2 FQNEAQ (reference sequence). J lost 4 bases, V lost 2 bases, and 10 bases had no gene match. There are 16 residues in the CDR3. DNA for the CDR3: TGTGCCAGCAGCTTAACCCCGGGACAGGAGATGTACGAGCAGTACTTC. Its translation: CASSLTPGQEMYEQYF.

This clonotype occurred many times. The CDR3 is CASRPPQGRTDTQYF. The CDR3 bases are TGCGCCAGCAGGCCCCCCCAGGGAAGAACAGATACGCAGTATTTT. The chain recombines TRBV5-1 with TRBJ2-3, with D tentatively TRBD1 (5 bases). Trimming took 5 bases from V and 3 from J, leaving 16 bases between them. The CDR3 sequence is 15 residues long. Looked up from germline, CDR1 is SGHRS and CDR2 is YFSETQ. Supplemented by reference TRBV5-1 and TRBJ2-3, the full variable domain reads KAGVTQTPRYLIKTRGQQVTLSCSPISGHRSVSWYQQTPGQGLQFLFEYFSETQRNKGNFPGRFSGRQFSNSRSEMNVSTLELGDSALYLCASRPPQGRTDTQYFGPGTRLTVL.

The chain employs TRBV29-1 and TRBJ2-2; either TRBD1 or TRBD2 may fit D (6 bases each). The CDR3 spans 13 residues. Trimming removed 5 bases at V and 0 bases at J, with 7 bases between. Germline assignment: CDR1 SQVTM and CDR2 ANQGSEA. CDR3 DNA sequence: TGCAGCGTTAGGGGGGCGAACACCGGGGAGCTGTTTTTT. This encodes CSVRGANTGELFF.

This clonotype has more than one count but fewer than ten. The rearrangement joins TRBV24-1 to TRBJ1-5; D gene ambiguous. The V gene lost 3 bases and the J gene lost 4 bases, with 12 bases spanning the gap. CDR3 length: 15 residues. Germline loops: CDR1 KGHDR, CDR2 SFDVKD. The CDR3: CATSDPTSPNQPQHF. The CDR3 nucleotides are TGTGCCACCAGTGATCCGACAAGTCCTAATCAGCCCCAGCATTTT.